This passage covers 14 T cell receptor beta chains from one sample sequenced in a study of blood T cells in healthy people across ages. Then a second PCR, running roughly 7 to 11 cycles, was carried out with a sample-barcoded 5' primer and a J-beta primer mix. TCRdb processed the 5' RACE reads anew with MiXCR; each CDR3 protein has one entry. This sample has under 2,000,000 distinct CDR3 sequences, with 49% found just once. The material sequenced was blood. These receptors were taken from a middle-aged woman in good health.

The rearrangement links TRBV19 to TRBJ2-3; possible D gene TRBD2, 5 bases. Per germline, CDR1 LNHDA and CDR2 SQIVND (reference sequence). V lost 4 bases to trimming and J lost 4 bases, with 21 bases between them. The CDR3 is 17 amino acids. In DNA, the CDR3 is TGTGCCAGTAGTACTCTCTCGGGCCTCGCGGGCCCAGATACGCAGTATTTT. Translated: CASSTLSGLAGPDTQYF.

The sample holds many counts of this clonotype. V is TRBV7-2 and J is TRBJ2-1; 7 nucleotides match TRBD2. Germline lookup yields CDR1 SGHTA and CDR2 FQGNSA. The CDR3 sequence is 13 residues long. V was pared by 6 bases and J by 4 bases, with 3 bases of the junction left unmatched. The CDR3 DNA reads as TGTGCCAGCAGTAGCGGGCAGTACAATGAGCAGTTCTTC. This encodes CASSSGQYNEQFF.

The chain combines TRBV6-6 with TRBJ1-5; D may be TRBD1 (6 bases). CDR1 is MNHNY and CDR2 is SVGAGI in the germline V gene (reference sequence). The CDR3 spans 14 residues. V gave up 2 bases and J gave up 4 bases, with 9 bases separating them. Here the CDR3 DNA reads TGTGCCAGCAGTTACGGCAGGGGAAATCAGCCCCAGCATTTT. It is translated as CASSYGRGNQPQHF.

With respect to this clonotype: At one boundary the junction diverges from the germline segment, which might be a read error. V is TRBV28 and J is TRBJ2-7; D not certain. Germline-derived CDR1 and CDR2 are MDHEN and SYDVKM. The CDR3 contains 11 residues. The CDR3 is CAGSRMYEQYF. The CDR3 bases are TGTGCCGGCAGCCGCATGTACGAGCAGTACTTC.

The chain has TRBV28 and TRBJ1-2; no reliable D call. Germline V lookup: CDR1 MDHEN, CDR2 SYDVKM. The CDR3 is 15 amino acids. V lost 6 bases and J 3 bases, leaving 17 bases between the germline ends. The CDR3 DNA reads as TGTGCCAGCAGGTCCCACGACCATCGGGACTATGGCTACACCTTC. This sequence encodes CASRSHDHRDYGYTF.

V is TRBV20-1 and J is TRBJ2-6; D could derive from TRBD1 or TRBD2 (5 bases each). Germline CDR1 reads DFQATT; CDR2 reads SNEGSKA (reference sequence). This CDR3 region has 15 residues. V was clipped by 5 bases and J by 0 bases, with 11 bases between them. The CDR3 is CSAGDGHSGANVLTF. CDR3 DNA: TGCAGTGCTGGGGACGGCCACTCTGGGGCCAACGTCCTGACTTTC.

This sequence joins TRBV2 and TRBJ2-5; D unclear. Trimming shortened V by 1 base and J by 8 bases, and 8 bases separated the two germline ends. The germline V gene encodes CDR1 SNHLY and CDR2 FYNNEI. This CDR3 has 12 amino acids. This CDR3 is CASSEGVPTQYF. The CDR3 bases are TGTGCCAGCAGTGAAGGGGTACCCACCCAGTACTTC.

V gene TRBV28 combines with J gene TRBJ1-2, with D possibly matching TRBD1 (6 bases). There are 14 residues in the CDR3. Per germline, CDR1 MDHEN and CDR2 SYDVKM. Trimming stripped 2 bases from V and 6 bases from J, with 13 bases between. CDR3 loop: CASSLIPRGHGYTF. As DNA, the CDR3 is TGTGCCAGCAGTTTAATCCCCAGGGGTCATGGCTACACCTTC.

This clonotype has only a few counts. The rearrangement joins TRBV5-1 to TRBJ2-3, with D possibly matching TRBD1 (6 bases). This CDR3 has 15 amino acids. V shed 4 bases and J shed 6 bases, with 18 bases lying between them. The germline gives CDR1 SGHRS, CDR2 YFSETQ. CDR3 sequence reads: CASSLGNNRVDTQYF. CDR3 DNA sequence: TGCGCCAGCAGCCTGGGAAACAACAGGGTGGATACGCAGTATTTT.

This chain joins TRBV20-1 and TRBJ2-5, with 9 bases identical to TRBD2. CDR1 is DFQATT and CDR2 is SNEGSKA in the germline V gene (reference sequence). This CDR3 comprises 17 residues. After removal of 0 bases from V and 4 bases from J, the junction contained 12 bases not matched to a gene. The CDR3 DNA follows: TGCAGTGCTAGAGATCCTGATAGCGGGGGAGTCCGAGAGACCCAGTACTTC. Translating gives CSARDPDSGGVRETQYF.

The sample holds a few counts of this clonotype. CDR3 protein: CSLLTGIPDTQYF. The CDR3 DNA sequence: TGCAGCCTACTGACGGGGATTCCAGATACGCAGTATTTT. The rearrangement uses TRBV29-1 and TRBJ2-3; D may be TRBD2 (5 bases). Germline CDR1 is SQVTM and CDR2 is ANQGSEA. V gave up 8 bases and J gave up 4 bases, with 16 bases separating them. This CDR3 comprises 13 residues.

The V gene is TRBV5-1, the J gene TRBJ2-3, with D tentatively TRBD2 (6 bases). Trimming cost V 0 bases and J 7 bases, with 12 bases left between them. The CDR3 covers 14 residues. Germline V CDR1 and CDR2: SGHRS, YFSETQ. CDR3 bases: TGCGCCAGCAGCTTGGAGGAGGGTAAATATACGCAGTATTTT. Translating it yields CASSLEEGKYTQYF.

The J gene is TRBJ2-6, the V gene TRBV7-2; 8 nucleotides agree with TRBD2. V shed 5 bases and J 8 bases; nucleotides not matched to a gene: 8. Germline CDR1 reads SGHTA; CDR2 reads FQGNSA. This CDR3 is built from 15 residues. Written as DNA, the CDR3 is TGTGCCAGCAGCCCAGCGGGGGCCGGGACCAACGTCCTGACTTTC. Amino acids: CASSPAGAGTNVLTF.

A few counts support this clonotype. CDR3 protein: CASSLSRGTDRAHYEQYF. The CDR3 DNA is TGTGCCAGCAGCTTATCCAGGGGAACCGACAGGGCCCACTACGAGCAGTACTTC. The rearrangement joins TRBV7-8 to TRBJ2-7; 7 bases line up with TRBD1. J gave up 3 bases and V 2 bases, and 16 bases lay outside the gene matches. The CDR3 is 18 residues long. The germline V gene encodes CDR1 SGHVS and CDR2 FQNEAQ.